This T cell receptor beta chain was recorded in a study of blood T cell repertoires in COVID-19. The CDR3 is 15 amino acids. The germline CDR1 and CDR2 sequences are SNHLY and FYNNEI. The V gene end was trimmed by 6 bases and the J gene end by 0 bases; junction bases not matched to a gene: 5. Participant-reported clinical history was the basis for cohort assignment. Method: immunoSEQ multiplex PCR; TCRdb's copy keeps in-frame clones and lacks some. Counted here are about 100,000 clones, approximately 86% occurring once; the ten biggest clones make up 2.7%. Sequenced sample: PBMCs or T cells enriched from blood (not recorded which). The clonotype originates from a woman in her forties or fifties who had recovered from COVID-19. The rearrangement joins TRBV2 to TRBJ1-3; 7 bases align to TRBD1. The CDR3 bases are TGTGCCAGCAGGGTACAGGGGTTCTCTGGAAACACCATATATTTT. Its translation is CASRVQGFSGNTIYF. Supplemented by reference TRBV2 and TRBJ1-3, the full variable domain reads EPEVTQTPSHQVTQMGQEVILRCVPISNHLYFYWYRQILGQKVEFLVSFYNNEISEKSEIFDDQFSVERPDGSNFTLKIRSTKLEDSAMYFCASRVQGFSGNTIYFGEGSWLTVV.